This T cell receptor (beta chain) was sequenced in a study of cytomegalovirus exposure and HLA in healthy donors. Regarding the study as a whole: Some public TCRs appeared in many individuals, while most sequences were rare. In a later analysis, HLA-associated TCR beta chains were more clonally expanded than equally common others. Sequences of the TCR beta chain were said to predict the HLA-A and HLA-B alleles of most subjects accurately.

CDR3 length: 14 amino acids. Germline trimming cut 7 bases from V and 3 bases from J; bases unmatched to any gene: 6. Germline values: CDR1 MNHEY, CDR2 SVGAGI. As for this clone: Antigen unknown.

Primers for the PCR totalled 60 Vbeta and 13 Jbeta. The data were produced by immunoSEQ multiplex PCR, yet TCRdb's version contains in-frame clones alone and is incomplete. Of 150,000 to 200,000 clones in the sample, about 80% were seen once. This receptor was taken from a woman between 35 and 50 years old in good health and CMV-seronegative. Sequencing input: PBMCs. The chain carries TRBV6-5 and TRBJ1-1; 9 nucleotides align to TRBD1. The CDR3 loop reads CASTWDRAYTEAFF. The CDR3 DNA follows: TGTGCCAGCACCTGGGACAGGGCGTACACTGAAGCTTTCTTT.